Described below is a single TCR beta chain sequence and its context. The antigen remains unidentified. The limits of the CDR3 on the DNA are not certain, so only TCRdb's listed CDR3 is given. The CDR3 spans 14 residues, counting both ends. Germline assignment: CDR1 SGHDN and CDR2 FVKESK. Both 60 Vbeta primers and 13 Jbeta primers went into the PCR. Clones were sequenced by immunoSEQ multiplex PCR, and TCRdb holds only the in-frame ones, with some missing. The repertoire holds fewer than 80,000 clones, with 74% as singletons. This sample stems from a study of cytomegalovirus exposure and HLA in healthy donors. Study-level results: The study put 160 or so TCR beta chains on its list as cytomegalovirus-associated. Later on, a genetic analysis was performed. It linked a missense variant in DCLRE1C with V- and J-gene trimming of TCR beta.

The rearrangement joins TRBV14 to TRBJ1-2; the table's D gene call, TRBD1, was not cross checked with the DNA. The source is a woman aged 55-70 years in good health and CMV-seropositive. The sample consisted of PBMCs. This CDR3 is CASSQVGQGAGHTF.